This TCR beta chain was captured by sequencing in a study of blood T cell repertoires in COVID-19. Study details: The United States, Italy and Spain supplied acute and convalescent COVID-19 samples.

Profiled with immunoSEQ multiplex PCR; TCRdb holds only in-frame clones, not every one. The sample yields some 170,000 clones, about 81% seen once. Germline lookup yields CDR1 MDHEN and CDR2 SYDVKM. Trimming removed 4 bases at V and 3 bases at J, with 16 bases between. The CDR3 extends over 15 amino acids. The source of this sequence is a woman aged 70-85 years with acute or convalescent COVID-19. The sequenced sample was peripheral blood. The chain has TRBV28 and TRBJ2-7; D is perhaps TRBD1 (6 bases). The CDR3 sequence is CASSSASVQGYEQYF. CDR3 coding DNA: TGTGCCAGCAGTTCAGCCTCCGTACAGGGCTACGAGCAGTACTTC.